This T cell receptor beta chain was profiled in a study of T cell repertoires in cytomegalovirus infection (dated by TCRdb to about 2019). Study-wide context: The HLA type of each donor mattered for the analysis, because public TCR beta signatures pointed to carriage of CMV infection along with the matching HLA type. The paper as a whole reports these results and caveats: Cumulative frequency of public TCR beta family members discriminated carriers of CMV infection plus the relevant HLA type in this cohort and an independent roughly 320-donor cohort. The ex vivo response was dominated by HLA-C-restricted CMV-specific TCR beta clonotypes, which also provided the single most frequent clonotype in two of eight donors.

This clonotype was picked up many times. The antigen it binds to is not known. Base qualities are not at hand, and no much larger clone is one base apart. Reads for this sample came from an Illumina HiSeq 1500. TCRdb applied fastp at Q25 and MiXCR to the public reads, then kept only in-frame beta chains. One record per CDR3 amino acid sequence lists the most common genes and DNA. The table for this sample lists roughly 200,000 distinct CDR3 sequences; 17% of them were counted only once. Under 30% of the sample is in the top ten clones. The CDR3 runs 17 amino acids, cysteine and phenylalanine included. The only DNA kept is the CDR3, 51 bases in frame from the first base. From a lookup of the germline V gene, CDR1 and CDR2 are MDHEN and SYDVKM. From V the trimming removes 7 bases and from J it removes 0 bases, while the gene matches leave 11 bases of the junction unaccounted for.

Source material: CD8+ T cells from PBMCs. The sequence joins TRBV28 to TRBJ2-3, and 9 bases in between align with TRBD1. This TCR came from a human donor in good health (CMV status not recorded). Some clones in this sample may be carry-over from other donors' samples. The sequenced DNA: TGTGCCAGCACGAGGGGACAGGGACATCTAAGCACAGATACGCAGTATTTT. Its translation is CASTRGQGHLSTDTQYF.